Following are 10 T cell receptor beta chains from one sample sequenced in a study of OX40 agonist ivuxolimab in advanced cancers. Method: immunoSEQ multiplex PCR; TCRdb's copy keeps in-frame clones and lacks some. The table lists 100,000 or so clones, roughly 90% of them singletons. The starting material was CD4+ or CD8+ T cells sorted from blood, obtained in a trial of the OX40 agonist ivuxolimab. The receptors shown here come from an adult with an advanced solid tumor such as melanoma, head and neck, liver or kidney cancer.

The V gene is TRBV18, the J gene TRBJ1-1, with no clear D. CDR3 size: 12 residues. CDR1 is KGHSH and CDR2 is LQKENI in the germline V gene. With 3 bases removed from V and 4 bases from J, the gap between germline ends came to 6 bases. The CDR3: CASSPGSTEAFF. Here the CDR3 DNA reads TGTGCCAGCTCACCCGGAAGCACTGAAGCTTTCTTT.

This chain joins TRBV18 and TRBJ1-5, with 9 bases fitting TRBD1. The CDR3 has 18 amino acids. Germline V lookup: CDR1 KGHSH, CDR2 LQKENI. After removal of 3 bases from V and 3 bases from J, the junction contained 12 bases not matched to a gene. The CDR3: CASSPRPDRGEDNQPQHF. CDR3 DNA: TGTGCCAGCTCACCTCGCCCGGACAGGGGAGAAGACAATCAGCCCCAGCATTTT.

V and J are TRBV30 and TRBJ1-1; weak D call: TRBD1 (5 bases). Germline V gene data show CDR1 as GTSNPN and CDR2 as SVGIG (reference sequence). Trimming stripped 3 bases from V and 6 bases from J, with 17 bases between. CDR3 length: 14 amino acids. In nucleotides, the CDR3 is TGTGCCTGGAGCGGGGAACAGGTTACTTCTGAAGCTTTCTTT. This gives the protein CAWSGEQVTSEAFF.

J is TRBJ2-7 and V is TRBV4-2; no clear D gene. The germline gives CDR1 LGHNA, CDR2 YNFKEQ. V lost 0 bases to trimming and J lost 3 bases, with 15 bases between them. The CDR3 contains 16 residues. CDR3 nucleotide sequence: TGTGCCAGCAGCCAAGATATCGGCAGGCCATACTACGAGCAGTACTTC. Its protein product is CASSQDIGRPYYEQYF.

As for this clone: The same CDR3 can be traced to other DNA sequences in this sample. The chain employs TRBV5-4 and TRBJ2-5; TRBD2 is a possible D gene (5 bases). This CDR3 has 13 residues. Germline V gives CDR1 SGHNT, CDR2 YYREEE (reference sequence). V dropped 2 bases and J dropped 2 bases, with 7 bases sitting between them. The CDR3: CASSLRGQETQYF. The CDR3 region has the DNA TGTGCCAGCAGCTTACGGGGACAAGAGACCCAGTACTTC.

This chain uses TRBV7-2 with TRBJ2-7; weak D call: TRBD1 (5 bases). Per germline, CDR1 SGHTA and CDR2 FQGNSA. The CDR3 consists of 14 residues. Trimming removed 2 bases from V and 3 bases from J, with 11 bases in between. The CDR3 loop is CASSLWDQGYEQYF. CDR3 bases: TGTGCCAGCAGCTTATGGGATCAGGGCTACGAGCAGTACTTC.

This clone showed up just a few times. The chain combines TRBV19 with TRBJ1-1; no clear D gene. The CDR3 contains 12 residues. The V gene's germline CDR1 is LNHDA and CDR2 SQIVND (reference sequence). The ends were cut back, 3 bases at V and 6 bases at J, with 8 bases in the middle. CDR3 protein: CASSMVTAEAFF. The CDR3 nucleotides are TGTGCCAGTAGTATGGTAACCGCTGAAGCTTTCTTT.

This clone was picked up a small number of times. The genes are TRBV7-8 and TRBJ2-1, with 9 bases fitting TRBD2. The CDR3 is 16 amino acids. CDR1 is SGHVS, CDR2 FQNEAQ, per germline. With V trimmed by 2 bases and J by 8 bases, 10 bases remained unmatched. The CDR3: CASSLSGGGANYEQFF. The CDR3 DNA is TGTGCCAGCAGCTTATCTGGCGGGGGGGCCAACTATGAGCAGTTCTTC. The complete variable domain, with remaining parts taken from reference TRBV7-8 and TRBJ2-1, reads GAGVSQSPRYKVAKRGQDVALRCDPISGHVSLFWYQQALGQGPEFLTYFQNEAQLDKSGLPSDRFFAERPEGSVSTLKIQRTQQEDSAVYLCASSLSGGGANYEQFFGPGTRLTVL.

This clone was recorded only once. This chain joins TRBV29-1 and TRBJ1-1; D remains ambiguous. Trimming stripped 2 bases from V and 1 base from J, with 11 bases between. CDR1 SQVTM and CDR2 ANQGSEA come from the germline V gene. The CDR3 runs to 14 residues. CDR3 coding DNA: TGCAGCGTTGAAATGGGTAGAGGGAACACTGAAGCTTTCTTT. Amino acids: CSVEMGRGNTEAFF.

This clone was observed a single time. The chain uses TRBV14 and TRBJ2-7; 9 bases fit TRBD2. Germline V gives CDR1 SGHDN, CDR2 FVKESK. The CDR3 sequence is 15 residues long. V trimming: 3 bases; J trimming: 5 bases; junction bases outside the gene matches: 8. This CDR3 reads CASSQAGLAGNEQYF. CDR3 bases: TGTGCCAGCAGCCAGGCGGGGCTAGCGGGAAACGAGCAGTACTTC.